This TCR beta chain was captured in a study of T cells after yellow fever vaccination. At the level of the study: SMART-Seq v4 Ultra Low Input served to prepare low-cell-number fractions. Study-wide findings and caveats: FACS-sorted repertoires might harbor abundant contaminating clonotypes from the bulk population. Once the booster was given, most primary-vaccination clones reappeared, at just under 98% for CD4 and around 90% for CD8.

In making TCR cDNA, 5'RACE template switching added a universal primer site and UMIs to it. In TCRdb, the 5' RACE reads were re-called with MiXCR into one record per CDR3 protein. The table lists hundreds of thousands of distinct CDR3 sequences, around an eighth of them singletons. The sample holds a few counts of this clonotype. The antigen remains unidentified. This specimen was PBMCs, taken on the day of the yellow fever booster vaccination. This TCR derives from a man aged 30-40 years who received the YFV17D yellow fever vaccine.

The CDR3 region is CASSETGTTFYNEQFF. The CDR3 DNA is TGTGCCAGCAGTGAAACCGGGACTACCTTCTACAATGAGCAGTTCTTC. V and J are TRBV6-1 and TRBJ2-1, with 7 positions matching TRBD2. CDR1 and CDR2 from the germline V gene are MNHNS and SASEGT. This CDR3 region has 16 residues. The trim removed 2 bases at V and 3 bases at J, leaving 7 bases unmatched.